This TCR beta chain was sequenced for a study of cytomegalovirus exposure and HLA in healthy donors. Study overall: An early release of data contained 70 million to 95 million unique TCRs, which came from HLA-typed donors. Study-wide results and limits: It was likely that a cluster of highly shared sequence variants was a sequencing artifact.

This CDR3 has 14 residues. J was trimmed by 3 bases and V by 7 bases; bases with no gene match: 6. The germline CDR1 and CDR2 sequences are SEHNR and FQNEAQ (reference sequence). In regard to this clone: Antigen specificity is unknown.

The PCR used 60 Vbeta and 13 Jbeta primers. Some clones are missing from TCRdb's copy, which holds only in-frame ones; the method was immunoSEQ multiplex PCR. The record lists approximately 93,000 clones, of which the ten most abundant hold roughly 3.4%. The chain employs TRBV7-9 and TRBJ2-7; 10 bases align to TRBD1. The sequence came from a woman in her thirties in good health and CMV-seronegative. Sequencing was carried out using PBMCs. CDR3 protein: CASTSGTGVYEQYF. In nucleotides, the CDR3 is TGTGCCAGCACCTCCGGGACAGGGGTCTACGAGCAGTACTTC.